The sequence of this T cell receptor (beta chain) was determined in a study of OX40 agonist ivuxolimab in advanced cancers. About this clone: Its cognate antigen is unknown.

Study-level points and caveats: Among expanded peripheral T cells, antigen specificity went undetermined. There were, on average, more expanded clones in CD8+ T cells than in CD4+.

Sequencing was performed with immunoSEQ multiplex PCR; in TCRdb, only in-frame clones are kept and a portion is missing. The sample includes 80,000 or so clones, about 85% of them seen just once. The CDR3 extends over 14 amino acids. J was trimmed by 9 bases and V by 4 bases; bases with no gene match: 2. The germline gives CDR1 SGHNT, CDR2 YYREEE (reference sequence). This clonotype originated in an adult with an advanced solid tumor such as melanoma, head and neck, liver or kidney cancer. The genes are TRBV5-4 and TRBJ2-1; 15 bases are shared with TRBD2. This material consisted of CD4+ or CD8+ T cells sorted from blood, taken in a trial of the OX40 agonist ivuxolimab. CDR3 nucleotide sequence: TGTGCCAGCAGCGCGGGACTAGCGGGAGGTGAGCAGTTCTTC. Protein sequence: CASSAGLAGGEQFF.